In this sample, the clone carrying this T cell receptor (beta chain) turned up once. What it binds is unknown. This sample is part of a study of Graves' ophthalmopathy and Graves' hyperthyroidism. Across the study: There was a collection of peripheral blood at initial diagnosis, before any treatment.

RNA transcripts were the template, and TCR beta CDR3 regions were amplified from them. RT-PCR with HTBI primers came first, then second-round multiplex PCR. TCRdb ran MiXCR on the multiplex PCR reads and lists one entry per CDR3 protein. Counted here are 740,000 or so distinct CDR3 sequences, roughly two fifths occurring once; the ten biggest clones make up 40% to 55%. Study results and limitations: Predictions made by the model for ophthalmopathy progression reached under 71% sensitivity and approximately 72% specificity. Blood shared most expanded thyroid clonotypes above 0.001 frequency.

The sample consisted of peripheral blood. The TCR originated in an adult man with Graves' ophthalmopathy.

CDR3 in amino acids: CSASGGRAYEQYF. In nucleotides, the CDR3 is TGCAGTGCTAGTGGAGGCAGGGCCTACGAGCAGTACTTC. This sequence joins TRBV20-1 and TRBJ2-7, with D perhaps TRBD1 or TRBD2 (5 bases each). CDR1 is DFQATT, CDR2 SNEGSKA, per germline (reference sequence). Trimming removed 3 bases from V and 2 bases from J, with 11 bases in between. The CDR3 is 13 amino acids.